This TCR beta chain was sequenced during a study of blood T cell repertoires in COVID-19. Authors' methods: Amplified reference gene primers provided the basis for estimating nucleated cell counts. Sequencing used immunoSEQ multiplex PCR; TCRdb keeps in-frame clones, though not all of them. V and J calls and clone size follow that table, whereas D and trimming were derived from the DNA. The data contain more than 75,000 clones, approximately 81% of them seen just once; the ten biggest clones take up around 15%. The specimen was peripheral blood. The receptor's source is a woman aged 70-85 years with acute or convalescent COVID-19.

CDR3 loop: CASSSDRVGTINNSPLHF. CDR3 sequence (DNA): TGTGCCAGCAGTTCCGACAGGGTTGGGACCATTAATAATTCACCCCTCCACTTT. V is TRBV7-2 and J is TRBJ1-6; TRBD1 aligns across 7 bases. After removal of 6 bases from V and 5 bases from J, the junction contained 16 bases not matched to a gene. The length of the CDR3 is 18 residues. Germline V gene data show CDR1 as SGHTA and CDR2 as FQGNSA.